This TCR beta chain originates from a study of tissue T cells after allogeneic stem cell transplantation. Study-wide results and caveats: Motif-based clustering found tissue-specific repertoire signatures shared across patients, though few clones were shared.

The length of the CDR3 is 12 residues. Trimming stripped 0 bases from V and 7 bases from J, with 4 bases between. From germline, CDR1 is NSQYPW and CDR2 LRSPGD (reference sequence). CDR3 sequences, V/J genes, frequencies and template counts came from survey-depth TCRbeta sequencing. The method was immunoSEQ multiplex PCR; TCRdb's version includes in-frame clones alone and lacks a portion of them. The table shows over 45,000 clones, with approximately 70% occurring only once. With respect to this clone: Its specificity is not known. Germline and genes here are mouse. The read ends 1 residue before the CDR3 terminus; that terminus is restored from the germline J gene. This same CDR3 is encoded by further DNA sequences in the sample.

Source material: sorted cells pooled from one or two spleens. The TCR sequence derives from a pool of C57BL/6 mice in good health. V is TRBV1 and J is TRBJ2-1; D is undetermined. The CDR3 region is CTCSADRAEQFF. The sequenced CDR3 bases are TGCACCTGCAGTGCAGATCGAGCTGAGCAGTTC. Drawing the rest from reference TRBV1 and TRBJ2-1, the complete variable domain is VTLLEQNPRWRLVPRGQAVNLRCILKNSQYPWMSWYQQDLQKQLQWLFTLRSPGDKEVKSLPGADYLATRVTDTELRLQVANMSQGRTLYCTCSADRAEQFFGPGTRLTVL.